Below, 13 T cell receptor beta chains from the same sample are listed, as sequenced in a study of beta chain features in type 1 diabetes. Study observations and caveats: All four CD4+ subsets from Type 1 diabetes patients carried moderately but significantly shorter TCRB CDR3s.

All of the isolated RNA was reverse transcribed, so expressed TCRB transcripts were sequenced. This table comes from immunoSEQ multiplex PCR, and its TCRdb copy is limited to in-frame clones, with some not included. The repertoire includes some 640,000 clones, roughly an eighth of them detected once, and less than 0.04% sits in the top ten. What these receptors recognize is not known. The specimen was naive CD4+ T cells from blood. These receptors were obtained from a man younger than 35 with type 1 diabetes.

This clone was counted a few times. The chain links TRBV7-2 to TRBJ2-4; D call uncertain. Trimming stripped 0 bases from V and 7 bases from J, with 1 base between. Germline V gene lookup returns CDR1 SGHTA and CDR2 FQGNSA. The CDR3 extends over 11 amino acids. This CDR3 reads CASSLANIQYF. CDR3 coding DNA: TGTGCCAGCAGCTTAGCGAACATTCAGTACTTC.

The V gene is TRBV6-1, the J gene TRBJ2-7, with 9 bases matching TRBD2. Germline CDR1 and CDR2: MNHNS and SASEGT. The CDR3 runs 16 residues. Losses at the gene ends were 3 bases for V and 1 base for J; bases not matched to a gene: 7. In DNA, the CDR3 is TGTGCCAGCAGTGACCCTTTAGCGGGAGTATCCTACGAGCAGTACTTC. The encoded protein is CASSDPLAGVSYEQYF.

Only a few counts were recorded for this clone. V and J are TRBV7-2 and TRBJ2-4; 8 bases agree with TRBD2. Germline loops: CDR1 SGHTA, CDR2 FQGNSA. V shed 2 bases, J shed 5 bases, and the junction held 8 bases outside the gene matches. The length of the CDR3 is 16 residues. The CDR3 region has the DNA TGTGCCAGCAGCTTACTGCGGGGGGCGGTGGAAAACATTCAGTACTTC. Amino acids: CASSLLRGAVENIQYF.

V is TRBV7-9 and J is TRBJ2-1, with 7 bases fitting TRBD1. Germline CDR1 is SEHNR and CDR2 is FQNEAQ (reference sequence). There are 16 residues in the CDR3. J gave up 5 bases and V 2 bases, and 9 bases lay outside the gene matches. CDR3 loop: CASSLMSLGTDNEQFF. CDR3 DNA sequence: TGTGCCAGCAGCTTAATGTCTCTCGGGACAGACAATGAGCAGTTCTTC.

The rearrangement links TRBV14 to TRBJ2-7; 13 bases are shared with TRBD2. Germline V lookup: CDR1 SGHDN, CDR2 FVKESK. CDR3 length: 17 amino acids. V shed 4 bases and J 1 base; nucleotides not matched to a gene: 7. CDR3: CASSPRTSGSWSYEQYF. The CDR3 coding sequence is TGTGCCAGCAGCCCCAGGACTAGCGGGAGTTGGTCCTACGAGCAGTACTTC.

The CDR3 spells CASSWAGGRDDGYTF. The CDR3 region has the DNA TGCGCCAGCAGCTGGGCGGGTGGCAGGGATGACGGCTACACCTTC. The chain recombines TRBV5-1 with TRBJ1-2, with D perhaps TRBD1 (5 bases). The CDR3 is made up of 15 amino acids. From germline, CDR1 is SGHRS and CDR2 YFSETQ. Between the trimmed V and J ends, which lost 3 bases and 8 bases, there was a span of 20 bases.

The CDR3: CAWTRGGAGGAWNEQFF. The CDR3 bases are TGTGCCTGGACCCGGGGCGGGGCTGGAGGGGCTTGGAATGAGCAGTTCTTC. The V and J genes are TRBV30 and TRBJ2-1; weak D call: TRBD2 (6 bases). CDR3 length: 17 residues. Germline-derived CDR1 and CDR2 are GTSNPN and SVGIG (reference sequence). The V and J ends lost 4 bases and 7 bases respectively, with 26 bases between them.

This chain connects TRBV6-5 to TRBJ1-4; perhaps TRBD1 as D (6 bases). CDR3 length: 15 amino acids. V was pared by 6 bases and J by 8 bases, with 19 bases between. Germline-derived CDR1 and CDR2 are MNHEY and SVGAGI. In DNA, the CDR3 is TGTGCCAGCAGGGATGGGGGGGGCCGAGGGGAAAAACTGTTTTTT. The encoded protein is CASRDGGGRGEKLFF.

The chain couples TRBV27 to TRBJ2-1; 10 bases agree with TRBD2. The V and J ends lost 6 bases and 5 bases, in that order; junction bases with no gene match: 4. CDR1 and CDR2 from the germline V gene are MNHEY and SMNVEV (reference sequence). The CDR3 covers 14 residues. CDR3 residues: CASSLAGENNEQFF. In DNA form, the CDR3 reads TGTGCCAGCAGCCTAGCGGGGGAGAACAATGAGCAGTTCTTC.

Comment on this clone: The same CDR3 is also encoded by other DNA sequences in this sample. This chain links TRBV30 with TRBJ1-5; D unresolved. Looked up from germline, CDR1 is GTSNPN and CDR2 is SVGIG (reference sequence). Deletions cut 1 base from V and 0 bases from J, with 4 bases between. The CDR3 is made up of 13 amino acids. The CDR3 sequence: CAWSGGSNQPQHF. Here the CDR3 DNA reads TGTGCCTGGAGTGGCGGTAGCAATCAGCCCCAGCATTTT.

The chain couples TRBV28 to TRBJ2-1, with 10 bases lining up with TRBD1. This CDR3 is built from 15 residues. Germline CDR1 MDHEN, CDR2 SYDVKM. After removal of 4 bases from V and 2 bases from J, the junction contained 2 bases not matched to a gene. CDR3 sequence (DNA): TGTGCCAGCAGTTCCGGGACAGGGGCCTACAATGAGCAGTTCTTC. It is translated as CASSSGTGAYNEQFF.

The V gene is TRBV18, the J gene TRBJ1-2, with a possible D match to TRBD1 (5 bases). The CDR3 totals 13 residues. Deletions cut 3 bases from V and 8 bases from J, with 13 bases between. Germline lookup yields CDR1 KGHSH and CDR2 LQKENI. The CDR3 DNA is TGTGCCAGCTCACCCCTGGGGGGTGAAGGCTACACCTTC. Its translation is CASSPLGGEGYTF. The entire variable domain, with the rest obtained from reference TRBV18 and TRBJ1-2, is as follows: NAGVMQNPRHLVRRRGQEARLRCSPMKGHSHVYWYRQLPEEGLKFMVYLQKENIIDESGMPKERFSAEFPKEGPSILRIQQVVRGDSAAYFCASSPLGGEGYTFGSGTRLTVV.

This clone was counted between two and nine times. CDR3 sequence: CASSYEGSTYEQYF. As DNA, the CDR3 is TGTGCCAGCAGTTACGAGGGGTCGACCTACGAGCAGTACTTC. The J gene is TRBJ2-7, the V gene TRBV27; the D call may be TRBD1 or TRBD2 (5 bases each). V was shortened by 4 bases and J by 2 bases, with 12 bases between the two germline ends. The CDR3 spans 14 residues. From germline, CDR1 is MNHEY and CDR2 SMNVEV (reference sequence).